Sequencing of this T cell receptor beta chain was carried out in a study of blood T cell repertoires in COVID-19 (dated by TCRdb to 2018 to 2020). Notes on the research overall: Samples covering the acute and convalescent phases of COVID-19 were provided by collaborators in the United States, Italy and Spain. The material from the prospective study consisted of cDNA or gDNA derived from T cells, B-cell-depleted T cells, or PBMCs. Subjects who had been exposed to COVID-19, were actively infected with it, or had recovered from it provided the deeply sampled blood TCRbeta repertoires that made up the dataset. The repertoires were released in a freely available public database meant as a resource for research on the immune response to SARS-CoV-2. Samples came from the ongoing ImmuneRACE study (first 160 participants) plus 1,254 subjects from 6 global collaborators. The sample metadata nearly always contained a de-identified subject ID, COVID-19 status, age in years and sex. Where available, HLA class I and class II types were taken from metadata supplied by the sample provider and were not determined by assay-based typing. What the research found in general, with its limitations: Clinical and demographic metadata were provided uncurated, with the amount varying by source and participant.

Looking up the germline V gene yields CDR1 SGHTA and CDR2 FQGNSA. The CDR3, from cysteine to phenylalanine, totals 15 residues. Kept here is only the CDR3 DNA, which spans 45 bases and is read in frame from base 1. The junction shows trimming of 5 bases on V and 4 bases on J, plus 15 bases between the germline ends. Enrolling through a virtual design, the prospective study's participants ranged in age from about 18 to 89 years and lived across roughly 24 United States geographic areas. To assign participants to cohorts, the prospective study relied on clinical history that participants themselves reported in a screening survey and a study questionnaire. ImmuneRACE Cohort 3 recovered participants were defined by two consecutive negative NP/OP PCR tests, healthcare professional clearance, or symptom resolution. Mobile phlebotomists in the prospective study collected whole blood, serum and a nasopharyngeal or oropharyngeal swab from every participant. Over an approximately two-month period, participants in the prospective study had the option of providing additional blood draws and questionnaires. Prospective study blood samples were shipped either frozen or at room temperature before DNA extraction.

As regards this clone: Its antigen remains undetermined. No quality values exist for individual bases; no much larger clone is one base distant.

TCRbeta CDR3 regions were amplified from genomic DNA using the immunoSEQ Assay, a bias-controlled multiplex PCR. Concerning the study's data processing: Within the assay, amplification of reference gene primers was used to estimate how many nucleated cells each sample contained. Sequence reads were collapsed and filtered to measure the absolute abundance of every unique TCRbeta CDR3 rearrangement. For each sample, productive Simpson clonality was calculated as the square root of Simpson's diversity index over productive rearrangements. The clones in this table, taken by TCRdb from immuneACCESS, are in-frame only. Not every clone is retained; where verified, under half of the shortfall comes from an unresolved V gene, and the cause of the rest is unknown. The V and J calls and clone size are taken from that table; D and trimming were inferred from the DNA. Across this sample there are hundreds of thousands of clones, with 87% seen only once. The ten largest account for 8% to 9% of the sample.

In this chain, TRBV7-2 is recombined with TRBJ1-5; perhaps TRBD1 is the D gene, with 5 bases matching. The receptor was isolated from a woman aged 18-29 years who had recovered from COVID-19. The sample taken for sequencing was PBMCs or T cells enriched from blood (not recorded which). The CDR3 loop reads CASSVKTGTNQPQHF. Read as DNA, the sequence is TGTGCCAGCAGCGTAAAAACAGGAACAAATCAGCCCCAGCATTTT.